Listed here is a single T cell receptor beta chain. These data originate in a study of T cell changes during pregnancy in multiple sclerosis. The repertoire was sequenced with immunoSEQ multiplex PCR; TCRdb's copy has only in-frame clones and lacks some. This table has tens of thousands of clones, just under 95% appearing once. V lost 7 bases and J lost 0; bases outside the gene matches: 4. The CDR3 has 14 amino acids. Germline V gene sequence: CDR1 SGHNT, CDR2 YYREEE (reference sequence). V usage is TRBV5-4 and J usage is TRBJ2-7, with 10 bases aligning to TRBD1. Sample: peripheral blood, taken after pregnancy. The receptor's source is a female donor in good health, enrolled as a control in a pregnancy study. CDR3 loop: CASSRDRGSYEQYF. As DNA, the CDR3 is TGTGCCAGCTCTCGGGACAGGGGCTCCTACGAGCAGTACTTC. The entire variable domain, with the rest obtained from reference TRBV5-4 and TRBJ2-7, is as follows: ETGVTQSPTHLIKTRGQQVTLRCSSQSGHNTVSWYQQALGQGPQFIFQYYREEENGRGNFPPRFSGLQFPNYSSELNVNALELDDSALYLCASSRDRGSYEQYFGPGTRLTVT.